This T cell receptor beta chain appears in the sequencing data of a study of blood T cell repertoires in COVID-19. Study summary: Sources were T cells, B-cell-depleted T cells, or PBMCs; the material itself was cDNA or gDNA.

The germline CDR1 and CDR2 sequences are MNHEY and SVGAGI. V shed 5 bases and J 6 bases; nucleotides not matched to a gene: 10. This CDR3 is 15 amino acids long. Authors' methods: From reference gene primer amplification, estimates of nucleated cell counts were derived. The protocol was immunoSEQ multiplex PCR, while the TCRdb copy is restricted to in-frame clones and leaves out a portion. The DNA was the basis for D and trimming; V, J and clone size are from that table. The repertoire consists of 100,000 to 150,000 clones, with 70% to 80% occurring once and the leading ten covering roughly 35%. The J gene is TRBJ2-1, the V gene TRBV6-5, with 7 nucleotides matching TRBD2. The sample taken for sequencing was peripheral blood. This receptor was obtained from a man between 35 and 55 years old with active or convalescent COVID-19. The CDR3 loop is CASSPPGLQINEQFF. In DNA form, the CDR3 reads TGTGCCAGCAGTCCTCCGGGACTACAAATCAATGAGCAGTTCTTC.